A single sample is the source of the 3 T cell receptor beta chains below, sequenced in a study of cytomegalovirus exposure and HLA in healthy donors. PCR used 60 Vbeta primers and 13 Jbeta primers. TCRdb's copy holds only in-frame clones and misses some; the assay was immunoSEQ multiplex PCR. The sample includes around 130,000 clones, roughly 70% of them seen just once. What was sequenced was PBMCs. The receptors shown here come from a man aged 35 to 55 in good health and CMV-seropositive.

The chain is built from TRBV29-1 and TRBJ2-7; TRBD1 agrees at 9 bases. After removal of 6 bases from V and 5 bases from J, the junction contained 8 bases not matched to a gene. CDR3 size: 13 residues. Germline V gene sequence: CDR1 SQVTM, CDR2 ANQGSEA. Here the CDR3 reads CSVPGQGRHEQYF. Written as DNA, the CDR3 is TGCAGCGTGCCGGGACAGGGACGCCACGAGCAGTACTTC.

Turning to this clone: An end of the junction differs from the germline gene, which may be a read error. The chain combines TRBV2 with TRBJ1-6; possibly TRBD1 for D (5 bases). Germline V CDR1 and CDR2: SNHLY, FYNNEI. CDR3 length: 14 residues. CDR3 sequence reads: CAGRLTSGNSPLHF. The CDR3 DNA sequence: TGTGCCGGCAGGTTAACTTCAGGGAATTCACCCCTCCACTTT. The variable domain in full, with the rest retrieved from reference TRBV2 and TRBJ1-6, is EPEVTQTPSHQVTQMGQEVILRCVPISNHLYFYWYRQILGQKVEFLVSFYNNEISEKSEIFDDQFSVERPDGSNFTLKIRSTKLEDSAMYFCAGRLTSGNSPLHFGNGTRLTVT.

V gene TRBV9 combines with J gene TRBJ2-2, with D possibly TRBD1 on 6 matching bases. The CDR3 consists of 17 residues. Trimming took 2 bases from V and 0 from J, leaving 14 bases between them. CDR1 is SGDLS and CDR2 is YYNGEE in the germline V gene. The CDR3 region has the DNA TGTGCCAGCAGCGTGGGCCCCGGGACACCGAACACCGGGGAGCTGTTTTTT. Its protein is CASSVGPGTPNTGELFF. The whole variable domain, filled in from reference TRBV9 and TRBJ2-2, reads DSGVTQTPKHLITATGQRVTLRCSPRSGDLSVYWYQQSLDQGLQFLIQYYNGEERAKGNILERFSAQQFPDLHSELNLSSLELGDSALYFCASSVGPGTPNTGELFFGEGSRLTVL.